A single sample is the source of the 13 T cell receptor beta chains below, sequenced in a study of T cell responses to AZD1222 COVID-19 vaccine. The assay was immunoSEQ multiplex PCR, and TCRdb's table has in-frame clones only and misses some. Among about 120,000 clones listed, around 90% were seen once. Here the sequenced sample was peripheral blood, taken on day 0 of MenACWY control vaccination. The source is an adult in good health.

V and J are TRBV28 and TRBJ1-6; no reliable D call. Deletions cut 6 bases from V and 8 bases from J, with 11 bases between. The germline CDR1 and CDR2 sequences are MDHEN and SYDVKM. There are 13 residues in the CDR3. CDR3: CASSPTSHSPLHF. The CDR3 bases are TGTGCCAGCAGCCCCACAAGCCATTCACCCCTCCACTTT.

This sequence joins TRBV10-1 and TRBJ2-7, with 7 bases aligning to TRBD1. Germline CDR1 and CDR2: WNHNN and SYGVQD (reference sequence). The J segment lost 7 bases and the V segment lost 8 bases, leaving 17 bases of the junction unmatched. The CDR3 sequence is 15 residues long. CDR3 nucleotides: TGCGCCAGCCAAAAACCGAGGGGGCGTACCGGGGAGCAGTACGTC. It specifies CASQKPRGRTGEQYV.

The J gene is TRBJ1-1, the V gene TRBV12-3 or TRBV12-4; D gene unclear. CDR3 length equals 13 residues. With 5 bases removed from V and 7 bases from J, the gap between germline ends came to 14 bases. CDR3 protein: CASSPPGTYEAFF. Written as DNA, the CDR3 is TGTGCCAGCAGTCCTCCGGGAACATATGAAGCTTTCTTT.

The V gene is TRBV10-3, the J gene TRBJ1-3; 7 nucleotides line up with TRBD1. The CDR3 loop spans 15 amino acids. V trimming: 6 bases; J trimming: 0 bases; junction bases outside the gene matches: 5. The germline gives CDR1 ENHRY, CDR2 SYGVKD. CDR3 residues: CAISTTGNSGNTIYF. As DNA, the CDR3 is TGTGCCATCAGCACGACAGGGAACTCTGGAAACACCATATATTTT.

This clone was recorded only once. The chain joins TRBV27 to TRBJ2-7; 8 bases match TRBD1. Trimming cost V 6 bases and J 2 bases; bases outside gene matches: 6. Per germline, CDR1 MNHEY and CDR2 SMNVEV (reference sequence). CDR3 size: 14 residues. CDR3 in DNA: TGTGCCAGCAGCAGCAGGGGGCTTACCTACGAGCAGTACTTC. It is translated as CASSSRGLTYEQYF.

The chain carries TRBV5-8 and TRBJ1-3; D is uncertain. V was trimmed by 7 bases and J by 0 bases, leaving 14 bases between them. Germline assignment: CDR1 SGHTS and CDR2 YDEGEE. The CDR3 extends over 15 amino acids. CDR3 sequence: CASAYTGISGNTIYF. The DNA for the CDR3 is TGTGCCAGCGCTTATACGGGTATCTCTGGAAACACCATATATTTT.

This clone has a single count. V and J are TRBV10-3 and TRBJ1-2; D is ambiguous. Germline CDR1 and CDR2: ENHRY and SYGVKD. The CDR3 consists of 16 residues. Trimming removed 0 bases at V and 6 bases at J, with 17 bases between. The CDR3, as DNA: TGTGCCATCAGTGAGTCGCCAGAAAGGGTTAGTCATGGCTACACCTTC. Translation gives CAISESPERVSHGYTF.

The chain recombines TRBV11-2 with TRBJ1-4; D is undetermined. The V end was cut by 0 bases, the J end by 5 bases, with 13 bases between. This CDR3 has 16 residues. The germline CDR1 and CDR2 sequences are SGHAT and FQNNGV. CDR3 nucleotides: TGTGCCAGCAGCTTAGATCTACGGTTCGGGAATGAAAAACTGTTTTTT. Its protein is CASSLDLRFGNEKLFF.

The chain uses TRBV18 and TRBJ2-7; a possible D gene is TRBD1 (6 bases). Trimming left V 3 bases short and J 4 bases short, with 13 bases between. This CDR3 has 14 residues. The V gene's germline CDR1 is KGHSH and CDR2 LQKENI. The DNA for the CDR3 is TGTGCCAGCTCACCCTCCACAGGGTATTACGAGCAGTACTTC. Its translation: CASSPSTGYYEQYF.

The CDR3 DNA sequence: TGCAGCGTTGGGGACAGGGGTAACACTGAAGCTTTCTTT. Translating gives CSVGDRGNTEAFF. The chain couples TRBV29-1 to TRBJ1-1; 10 positions agree with TRBD1. The ends lost 4 bases at V and 2 bases at J; junction bases unmatched: 1. Germline V gene sequence: CDR1 SQVTM, CDR2 ANQGSEA. This CDR3 is 13 amino acids long.

In this sample, this clone turned up a few times. V and J are TRBV5-5 and TRBJ2-3; D is perhaps TRBD2 (6 bases). The V gene's germline CDR1 is SGHKS and CDR2 YYEKEE (reference sequence). The CDR3 is 15 residues long. V was cut by 0 bases and J by 2 bases, with 10 bases left in between. The CDR3 DNA sequence: TGTGCCAGCAGCTTGGCCACGGGGGTCACAGATACGCAGTATTTT. Protein product: CASSLATGVTDTQYF.

The rearrangement uses TRBV24-1 and TRBJ2-1; D possibly corresponds to TRBD2 (5 bases). The germline V and J ends were trimmed by 5 bases and 4 bases, with 5 bases remaining between them. CDR1 KGHDR and CDR2 SFDVKD come from the germline V gene. This CDR3 region has 12 residues. CDR3 region: CATSGEYNEQFF. The CDR3 DNA reads TGTGCCACCAGTGGGGAGTACAATGAGCAGTTCTTC.

This chain links TRBV11-2 with TRBJ2-3; D tentatively fits TRBD1 or TRBD2 (5 bases each). This CDR3 has 15 residues. Germline V CDR1 and CDR2: SGHAT, FQNNGV. V lost 6 bases, J lost 7 bases, and 20 bases lay in between. The CDR3, as DNA: TGTGCCAGCAGTCCCGGGACCCCCTTGGGTAATACGCAGTATTTT. This translates into CASSPGTPLGNTQYF.